These 7 T cell receptor beta chains were all obtained from the same sample, sequenced in a study of blood T cell repertoires in COVID-19. The repertoire was sequenced with immunoSEQ multiplex PCR; TCRdb's copy has only in-frame clones and lacks some. Among 150,000 to 200,000 clones listed, less than 90% were seen once. The sequencing sample was made of PBMCs or T cells enriched from blood (not recorded which). These receptors all stem from a woman in her twenties or thirties who had been exposed to COVID-19.

The rearrangement uses TRBV3-1 (or the pseudogene TRBV3-2) and TRBJ2-3; TRBD2 matches at 10 bases. Germline trimming cut 4 bases from V and 6 bases from J; bases unmatched to any gene: 7. The CDR3 runs to 15 residues. Germline CDR1 and CDR2: LGHDT and YNNKEL (reference sequence). The CDR3 nucleotides read TGTGCCAGCAGCCCCCTTCTAGCGGGGGTGGATACGCAGTATTTT. It is translated as CASSPLLAGVDTQYF.

The V gene is TRBV9, the J gene TRBJ1-3; perhaps TRBD1 as D (6 bases). CDR3 length: 16 amino acids. CDR1 is SGDLS and CDR2 is YYNGEE in the germline V gene. Trimming took 0 bases from V and 2 from J, leaving 12 bases between them. The CDR3 bases are TGTGCCAGCAGCGTAGAACAGTCAGGGGCTGGAAACACCATATATTTT. Translation gives CASSVEQSGAGNTIYF.

V usage is TRBV11-2 and J usage is TRBJ2-3, with TRBD2 matching 10 bases. Trimming took 2 bases from V and 5 from J; bases not matched to a gene: 7. Germline V gene sequence: CDR1 SGHAT, CDR2 FQNNGV. The CDR3 runs 16 residues. The CDR3 DNA sequence: TGTGCCAGCAGCTTACAAGCGGGGGGGCCATTAGATACGCAGTATTTT. Translating gives CASSLQAGGPLDTQYF.

The V call is TRBV5-1, the J call TRBJ2-7; D ambiguous. The CDR3 spans 16 residues. V lost 4 bases and J 0 bases, leaving 17 bases between the germline ends. The V gene's germline CDR1 is SGHRS and CDR2 YFSETQ. CDR3 loop: CASSPTAIRSSYEQYF. CDR3 DNA: TGCGCCAGCAGCCCGACGGCCATCCGGAGCTCCTACGAGCAGTACTTC.

This sequence joins TRBV10-3 and TRBJ2-5; 11 bases map to TRBD1. Germline CDR1 and CDR2: ENHRY and SYGVKD. The junction had 6 bases not matched to a gene; V was cut back by 2 bases and J by 4 bases. The CDR3 totals 16 residues. The CDR3 nucleotides read TGTGCCATCAGTGAGCAAGGACAGGGGGCTCGAGAGACCCAGTACTTC. It translates to CAISEQGQGARETQYF.

DNA of the CDR3: TGTGCCAGCAGTGACGCCGACTCGGGGAGAGGCCGGATATTCTTC. Translating it yields CASSDADSGRGRIFF. The chain couples TRBV2 to TRBJ2-1, with TRBD2 as a possible D gene (5 bases). Trimming left V 3 bases short and J 16 bases short, with 25 bases between. CDR3 length: 15 residues. The germline V gene encodes CDR1 SNHLY and CDR2 FYNNEI.

The sample holds one count of this clone. This rearrangement joins TRBV7-2 to TRBJ1-5; maybe TRBD1 (5 bases). The CDR3 length is 14 residues. V dropped 4 bases and J dropped 7 bases, with 14 bases sitting between them. Germline loops: CDR1 SGHTA, CDR2 FQGNSA. In DNA, the CDR3 is TGTGCCAGCAGCTCGACGGCAGGGCGACAGCCCCAGCATTTT. It yields the protein CASSSTAGRQPQHF. Together with reference TRBV7-2 and TRBJ1-5, the CDR3 gives the full variable domain: GAGVSQSPSNKVTEKGKDVELRCDPISGHTALYWYRQSLGQGLEFLIYFQGNSAPDKSGLPSDRFSAERTGGSVSTLTIQRTQQEDSAVYLCASSSTAGRQPQHFGDGTRLSIL.